This T cell receptor beta chain was captured by sequencing in a study of control samples from healthy donors and cancer patients. The table came from immunoSEQ multiplex PCR; TCRdb's copy has only in-frame clones and leaves some out. Of roughly 50,000 clones listed, around 95% were seen once; the top ten hold 1.5% to 2%. The receptor was derived from a woman under 40 in good health. The sequenced sample consisted of blood.

The CDR3 spells CASSQQGMCQPQHF. The CDR3 DNA follows: TGCGCCAGCAGTCAACAGGGGATGTGCCAGCCCCAGCATTTT. V is TRBV23-1 and J is TRBJ1-5, with D tentatively TRBD1 (6 bases). TRBV23-1 is treated as an ORF (open reading frame) with a function not yet certain. The CDR3 extends over 14 amino acids. Deletions cut 2 bases from V and 7 bases from J, with 12 bases between.